Listed below are T cell receptor beta chains from one sample, sequenced in a study of blood T cell repertoires in COVID-19. Data came from immunoSEQ multiplex PCR; TCRdb stores just in-frame clones and leaves some out. Among under 450,000 clones, more than 75% were seen once, and the ten largest hold more than 0.85%. The specimen sequenced was peripheral blood. The receptors derive from a human donor with acute or convalescent COVID-19. The donor label of this sample is uncertain. CDR3s leave out the opening cysteine and the closing phenylalanine or tryptophan.

len,v_gene,CDR3aa
13,TRBV7-6,ASSPGRMGRSPLH
15,TRBV6-2/TRBV6-3,ASSSRDRGSGANVLT
13,TRBV6-1,ASSEVRGTNEKLF
11,TRBV2,ASSYSFSGGYT
12,TRBV7-6,ASSPRQGNSPLH
12,TRBV10-2,ASSESGLAYEQY
13,TRBV4-1,ASSQGGFGTYEQY
13,TRBV2,ASSGGQGRGYEQF
12,TRBV7-2,ASSVSTGWGELF
14,TRBV10-1,ATFSGTSGSGETQY
12,TRBV5-1,ASAPDRVNTEAF
11,TRBV5-1,ASSSDRGWGYT
12,TRBV7-9,ASSSGTGNSPLH
12,TRBV5-1,ASSSGGPNEKLF
13,TRBV27,ASRPLWDSNTEAF
14,TRBV21-1,ASSKRGLALSYEQY
12,TRBV2,ARIFLPPGTEAF
11,TRBV6-6,ASSLRVTDTQY
12,TRBV10-1,ASNSGGGKGEQF
14,TRBV5-1,ASSLDATLSYYEQY